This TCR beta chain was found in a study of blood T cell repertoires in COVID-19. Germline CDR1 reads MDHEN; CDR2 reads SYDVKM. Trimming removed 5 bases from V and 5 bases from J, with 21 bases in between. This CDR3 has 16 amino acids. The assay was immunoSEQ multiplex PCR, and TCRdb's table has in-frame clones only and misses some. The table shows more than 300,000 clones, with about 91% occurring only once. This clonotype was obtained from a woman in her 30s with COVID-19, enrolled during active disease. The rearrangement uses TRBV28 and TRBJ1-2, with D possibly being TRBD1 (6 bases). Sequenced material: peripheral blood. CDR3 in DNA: TGTGCCAGCAGTCCCCATGCCGCGGGGGGCGGTTATGGCTACACCTTC. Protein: CASSPHAAGGGYGYTF.